This entry lists 32 T cell receptor beta chains sequenced from one sample in a study of follicular helper T cells after annual influenza vaccination. TCRdb keeps only in-frame clones here, not all; method: immunoSEQ multiplex PCR. The sample gives about 5,600 clones, roughly 85% of which show up once; 0.7% to 0.8% is in the top ten. Time point given: 2015-2016 season, pre-vaccination. Material: CXCR5- memory CD4+ T cells sorted from blood, obtained on the day of influenza vaccination. Receptor source: an adult who received the influenza vaccine.

This rearrangement joins TRBV9 to TRBJ1-5; D unclear. V lost 0 bases, J lost 5 bases, and 6 bases lay in between. The CDR3 covers 13 residues. CDR1 is SGDLS and CDR2 is YYNGEE in the germline V gene. The CDR3 loop reads CASSVASDQPQHF. For the CDR3, the DNA is TGTGCCAGCAGCGTAGCTTCGGATCAGCCCCAGCATTTT.

This chain uses TRBV2 with TRBJ2-5; possibly TRBD2 for D (5 bases). The CDR3 runs to 13 residues. The germline V gene has CDR1 SNHLY and CDR2 FYNNEI. CDR3 sequence (DNA): TGTGCTTCGCGAGTCGTGGGAGCAGGGACCCAGTACTTC. This codes for CASRVVGAGTQYF.

The CDR3: CASSLNEKDGYTF. The CDR3 coding sequence is TGTGCCAGCAGCTTAAATGAAAAGGATGGCTACACCTTC. The rearrangement links TRBV7-9 to TRBJ1-2, with D unresolved. Germline-derived CDR1 and CDR2 are SEHNR and FQNEAQ (reference sequence). The CDR3 has 13 amino acids. V gave up 2 bases and J gave up 6 bases, with 10 bases separating them.

V gene TRBV4-1 combines with J gene TRBJ1-5; possibly TRBD1 for D (5 bases). The germline CDR1 and CDR2 sequences are MGHRA and YSYEKL. This CDR3 has 17 amino acids. V was trimmed by 2 bases and J by 0 bases, leaving 14 bases between them. The CDR3 region has the DNA TGCGCCAGCAGCCAACCGGGAGGGGATTATAGCAATCAGCCCCAGCATTTT. The encoded protein is CASSQPGGDYSNQPQHF.

This rearrangement joins TRBV18 to TRBJ2-3, with 7 positions matching TRBD1. This CDR3 region has 12 residues. Trimming cost V 3 bases and J 11 bases; bases outside gene matches: 5. In germline, CDR1 is KGHSH, CDR2 LQKENI. This CDR3 is CASSPGQYGQYF. CDR3 sequence (DNA): TGTGCCAGCTCACCGGGACAGTATGGGCAGTATTTT.

This clone is a singleton in its sample. This rearrangement joins TRBV4-1 to TRBJ2-4; D may be TRBD2 (6 bases). The CDR3 length is 15 residues. V lost 3 bases to trimming and J lost 0 bases, with 9 bases between them. The V gene's germline CDR1 is MGHRA and CDR2 YSYEKL. The CDR3 nucleotides are TGCGCCAGCAGCCACGGGAGCCTAGCCAAAAACATTCAGTACTTC. It is translated as CASSHGSLAKNIQYF.

This clone has a handful of counts. This chain joins TRBV19 and TRBJ2-2; 7 bases are shared with TRBD1. The junction had 7 bases not matched to a gene; V was cut back by 4 bases and J by 5 bases. This CDR3 contains 15 residues. Germline-derived CDR1 and CDR2 are LNHDA and SQIVND (reference sequence). The CDR3 protein is CASSTTGLRTGELFF. Here the CDR3 DNA reads TGTGCCAGTAGTACGACAGGGCTAAGAACCGGGGAGCTGTTTTTT.

This chain joins TRBV15 and TRBJ2-1; D assignment may be TRBD1 or TRBD2 (6 bases each). Trimming took off 6 bases at V and 3 bases at J, with 12 bases between the two ends. There are 14 residues in the CDR3. Germline V gene sequence: CDR1 LNHNV, CDR2 YYDKDF (reference sequence). The CDR3 coding sequence is TGTGCCACCAGGGGGGCTAGCGACTACAATGAGCAGTTCTTC. Protein product: CATRGASDYNEQFF.

This clone was recorded only once. The chain uses TRBV4-1 and TRBJ1-2; D remains unclear. V was trimmed by 0 bases and J by 2 bases, leaving 13 bases between them. Germline V gives CDR1 MGHRA, CDR2 YSYEKL. This CDR3 spans 16 amino acids. CDR3 protein: CASSQDVGAWNYGYTF. The DNA for the CDR3 is TGCGCCAGCAGCCAAGATGTGGGAGCCTGGAACTATGGCTACACCTTC.

The table lists this clone with a few counts. This chain uses TRBV30 with TRBJ1-5, with D uncertain. Germline V gene sequence: CDR1 GTSNPN, CDR2 SVGIG (reference sequence). V was cut by 0 bases and J by 0 bases, with 6 bases left in between. This CDR3 is 14 amino acids long. The CDR3 is CAWSVVDSNQPQHF. The CDR3 DNA reads as TGTGCCTGGAGTGTAGTGGATAGCAATCAGCCCCAGCATTTT. The entire variable domain, with the rest obtained from reference TRBV30 and TRBJ1-5, is as follows: SQTIHQWPATLVQPVGSPLSLECTVEGTSNPNLYWYRQAAGRGLQLLFYSVGIGQISSEVPQNLSASRPQDRQFILSSKKLLLSDSGFYLCAWSVVDSNQPQHFGDGTRLSIL.

The chain combines TRBV29-1 with TRBJ1-2; tentatively, D is TRBD1 (5 bases). The CDR3 loop spans 14 amino acids. Germline values: CDR1 SQVTM, CDR2 ANQGSEA. Deletions cut 3 bases from V and 8 bases from J, with 19 bases between. The CDR3 sequence: CSVDEGRSSGGYTF. The CDR3 DNA follows: TGCAGCGTTGATGAGGGACGCAGTAGTGGGGGCTACACCTTC.

The chain has TRBV20-1 and TRBJ2-1; D may be TRBD1 (5 bases). The CDR3 contains 11 residues. The germline V and J ends were trimmed by 3 bases and 10 bases, with 10 bases remaining between them. CDR1 is DFQATT, CDR2 SNEGSKA, per germline (reference sequence). CDR3 region: CSARRQMEQFF. CDR3 DNA: TGCAGTGCTAGGAGACAGATGGAGCAGTTCTTC.

The V call is TRBV19, the J call TRBJ2-7; the match to TRBD2 covers 11 bases. The CDR3 has 15 amino acids. Germline assignment: CDR1 LNHDA and CDR2 SQIVND (reference sequence). Losses at the gene ends were 5 bases for V and 2 bases for J; bases not matched to a gene: 5. The CDR3 nucleotides are TGTGCCAGTAGTGCCCTAGCGGGGGGAACCTACGAGCAGTACTTC. Protein: CASSALAGGTYEQYF.

V usage is TRBV2 and J usage is TRBJ1-1; the D gene is possibly TRBD1 (5 bases). V shed 5 bases and J shed 3 bases, with 10 bases lying between them. The CDR3 has 13 amino acids. CDR1 SNHLY and CDR2 FYNNEI come from the germline V gene. CDR3 residues: CASSSRADTEAFF. CDR3 nucleotides: TGTGCCAGCAGTAGCAGGGCGGACACTGAAGCTTTCTTT.

The chain combines TRBV7-3 with TRBJ2-5, with D perhaps matching TRBD2 (5 bases). The CDR3 has 13 residues. CDR1 and CDR2 (germline): SGHTA, FQGTGA. V was trimmed by 3 bases and J by 6 bases, leaving 11 bases between them. The CDR3 spells CASSFGVKKTQYF. The CDR3, as DNA: TGTGCCAGCAGCTTCGGGGTGAAAAAGACCCAGTACTTC. Variable domain in full (rest from reference TRBV7-3 and TRBJ2-5): GAGVSQTPSNKVTEKGKYVELRCDPISGHTALYWYRQSLGQGPEFLIYFQGTGAADDSGLPNDRFFAVRPEGSVSTLKIQRTERGDSAVYLCASSFGVKKTQYFGPGTRLLVL.

V is TRBV10-3 and J is TRBJ2-2; 8 bases match TRBD2. V shed 3 bases, J shed 6 bases, and the junction held 6 bases outside the gene matches. The germline V gene has CDR1 ENHRY and CDR2 SYGVKD. This CDR3 is 15 amino acids long. This CDR3 is CAISESGGPSGELFF. CDR3 nucleotide sequence: TGTGCCATCAGTGAATCGGGAGGGCCGTCCGGGGAGCTGTTTTTT.

The chain recombines TRBV2 with TRBJ2-3, with 15 nucleotides matching TRBD2. CDR1 SNHLY and CDR2 FYNNEI come from the germline V gene. With V trimmed by 5 bases and J by 1 base, 16 bases remained unmatched. The CDR3 runs to 21 residues. CDR3 DNA sequence: TGTGCCAGCAGTCGTGGACTAGCGGGGGGGCTCGGGGAGCCGGGCACAGATACGCAGTATTTT. Encoded protein: CASSRGLAGGLGEPGTDTQYF. Full variable domain (remainder filled in from reference TRBV2 and TRBJ2-3): EPEVTQTPSHQVTQMGQEVILRCVPISNHLYFYWYRQILGQKVEFLVSFYNNEISEKSEIFDDQFSVERPDGSNFTLKIRSTKLEDSAMYFCASSRGLAGGLGEPGTDTQYFGPGTRLTVL.

The chain employs TRBV18 and TRBJ1-4; the D gene is possibly TRBD1 (5 bases). The V gene lost 1 base and the J gene lost 8 bases, with 11 bases spanning the gap. CDR1 is KGHSH, CDR2 LQKENI, per germline. The CDR3 length is 14 residues. The CDR3 protein is CASSPLQGDEKLFF. For the CDR3, the DNA is TGTGCCAGCTCACCACTGCAGGGTGACGAAAAACTGTTTTTT.

This clone appeared a few times. V and J are TRBV19 and TRBJ2-2, with no clear D. CDR1 and CDR2 from the germline V gene are LNHDA and SQIVND (reference sequence). This CDR3 comprises 12 residues. Trimming removed 3 bases at V and 5 bases at J, with 4 bases between. CDR3 residues: CASSMGTGELFF. The CDR3 nucleotides are TGTGCCAGTAGTATGGGGACCGGGGAGCTGTTTTTT.

The chain combines TRBV19 with TRBJ1-1; 7 positions agree with TRBD1. V lost 1 base, J lost 2 bases, and 1 base stayed unmatched. Germline loops: CDR1 LNHDA, CDR2 SQIVND (reference sequence). The CDR3 extends over 14 amino acids. CDR3 nucleotides: TGTGCCAGTAGTATAGGAGGGGGCAACACTGAAGCTTTCTTT. It encodes CASSIGGGNTEAFF.

The chain joins TRBV2 to TRBJ2-3; the D gene is possibly TRBD2 (5 bases). The V gene lost 5 bases and the J gene lost 3 bases, with 9 bases spanning the gap. The CDR3 is 13 amino acids. The germline V gene encodes CDR1 SNHLY and CDR2 FYNNEI. The CDR3 here is CASSLTGTDTQYF. DNA for the CDR3: TGTGCCAGCAGTTTAACGGGGACAGATACGCAGTATTTT.

The chain joins TRBV9 to TRBJ1-1; 7 bases map to TRBD1. In germline, CDR1 is SGDLS, CDR2 YYNGEE. This CDR3 spans 14 amino acids. J was trimmed by 1 base and V by 3 bases; bases with no gene match: 3. CDR3 DNA sequence: TGTGCCAGCAGCGCCAGGGGGGGGAACACTGAAGCTTTCTTT. Encoded protein: CASSARGGNTEAFF.

This clone was seen more than once but under ten times. V gene TRBV27 combines with J gene TRBJ2-7; 9 bases match TRBD2. Germline CDR1 is MNHEY and CDR2 is SMNVEV (reference sequence). This CDR3 region has 14 residues. With 9 bases clipped from V and 0 bases from J, the junction kept 6 bases outside the gene matches. The CDR3 bases are TGTGCCAGTCCGCTAGCGGGGAGCTCCTACGAGCAGTACTTC. Its protein is CASPLAGSSYEQYF.

The DNA of the CDR3 is TGTGCCAGCAGCCCCGCGGGACAGCCTTCGGCGTATGGCTACACCTTC. The encoded protein is CASSPAGQPSAYGYTF. The rearrangement joins TRBV9 to TRBJ1-2; 7 bases fit TRBD1. V gave up 4 bases and J gave up 5 bases; unmatched junction bases: 14. CDR3 length equals 16 residues. CDR1 and CDR2 (germline): SGDLS, YYNGEE.

V usage is TRBV19 and J usage is TRBJ2-5; D unresolved. This CDR3 has 13 amino acids. Trimming removed 7 bases from V and 0 bases from J, with 9 bases in between. Germline V lookup: CDR1 LNHDA, CDR2 SQIVND (reference sequence). The CDR3, as DNA: TGTGCCAGTAAAAAAGGGAACCAAGAGACCCAGTACTTC. Encoded protein: CASKKGNQETQYF.

The gene calls are TRBV13 and TRBJ1-1; D might be TRBD1 (6 bases). CDR1 PRHDT and CDR2 FYEKMQ come from the germline V gene (reference sequence). The CDR3 covers 15 residues. V was clipped by 0 bases and J by 5 bases, with 13 bases between them. CDR3 nucleotides: TGTGCCAGCAGCTTAGGGGGGCCAGGGGTTACTGAAGCTTTCTTT. This translates into CASSLGGPGVTEAFF.

The gene calls are TRBV7-8 and TRBJ1-5; D unresolved. This CDR3 has 13 amino acids. CDR1 and CDR2 from the germline V gene are SGHVS and FQNEAQ. The V and J ends lost 1 base and 9 bases respectively, with 10 bases between them. The CDR3, as DNA: TGTGCCAGCAGCTTAGAGATCGGGAGGCCCCAGCATTTT. Encoded protein: CASSLEIGRPQHF.

The sample holds one count of this clone. The chain carries TRBV7-2 and TRBJ2-1; 9 bases line up with TRBD1. The CDR3 runs 16 residues. CDR1 is SGHTA and CDR2 is FQGNSA in the germline V gene. The junction had 7 bases not matched to a gene; V was cut back by 1 base and J by 6 bases. CDR3 sequence: CASSLDLQGARNEQFF. In nucleotides, the CDR3 is TGTGCCAGCAGCTTAGACCTACAGGGGGCACGCAATGAGCAGTTCTTC.

The chain employs TRBV27 and TRBJ2-5, with D tentatively TRBD1 (6 bases). CDR1 and CDR2 (germline): MNHEY, SMNVEV (reference sequence). The CDR3 length is 14 residues. Trimming stripped 1 base from V and 5 bases from J, with 11 bases between. DNA of the CDR3: TGTGCCAGCAGTTTATTAGGGGGTCGGGAGACCCAGTACTTC. This encodes CASSLLGGRETQYF.

This chain uses TRBV5-4 with TRBJ2-5; tentatively, D is TRBD1 (6 bases). V was clipped by 1 base and J by 5 bases, with 12 bases between them. There are 14 residues in the CDR3. The germline V gene has CDR1 SGHNT and CDR2 YYREEE (reference sequence). CDR3 in amino acids: CASSLRTGTETQYF. DNA of the CDR3: TGTGCCAGCAGCTTGCGAACAGGGACGGAGACCCAGTACTTC.

This clone was observed a few times. V usage is TRBV7-9 and J usage is TRBJ1-1; TRBD1 aligns across 7 bases. V lost 1 base and J lost 8; bases outside the gene matches: 1. CDR1 and CDR2 (germline): SEHNR, FQNEAQ (reference sequence). CDR3 size: 12 residues. The chain's CDR3 is CASSLGQGEAFF. CDR3 bases: TGTGCCAGCAGCTTAGGACAGGGCGAAGCTTTCTTT.

The gene calls are TRBV6-5 and TRBJ2-7, with a weak D call TRBD2 (6 bases). CDR1 MNHEY and CDR2 SVGAGI come from the germline V gene. The ends were cut back, 6 bases at V and 0 bases at J, with 12 bases in the middle. The CDR3 runs 14 residues. The CDR3 DNA is TGTGCCAGCAGCTCCGGGACTCTCTCCTACGAGCAGTACTTC. Protein product: CASSSGTLSYEQYF.